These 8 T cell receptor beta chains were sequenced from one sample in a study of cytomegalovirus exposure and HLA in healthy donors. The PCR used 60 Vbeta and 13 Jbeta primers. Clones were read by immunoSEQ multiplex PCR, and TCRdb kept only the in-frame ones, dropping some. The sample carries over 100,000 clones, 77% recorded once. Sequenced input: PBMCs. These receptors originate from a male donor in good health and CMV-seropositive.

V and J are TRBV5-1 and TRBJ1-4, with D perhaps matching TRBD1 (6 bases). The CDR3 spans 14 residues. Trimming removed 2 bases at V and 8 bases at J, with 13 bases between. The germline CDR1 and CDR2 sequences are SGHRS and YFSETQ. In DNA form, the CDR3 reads TGCGCCAGCAGCTTATTGGCAGGGGAGGAAAAACTGTTTTTT. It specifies CASSLLAGEEKLFF.

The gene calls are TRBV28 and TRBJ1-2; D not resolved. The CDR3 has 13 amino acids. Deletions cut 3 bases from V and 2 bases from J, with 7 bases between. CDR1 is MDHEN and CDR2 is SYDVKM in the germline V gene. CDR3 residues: CASSFAGNYGYTF. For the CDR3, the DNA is TGTGCCAGCAGTTTTGCGGGGAACTATGGCTACACCTTC.

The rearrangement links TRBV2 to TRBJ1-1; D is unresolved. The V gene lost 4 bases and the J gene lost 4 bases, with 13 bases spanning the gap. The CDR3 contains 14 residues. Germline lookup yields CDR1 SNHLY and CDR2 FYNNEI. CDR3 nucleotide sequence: TGTGCCAGCAGTGGGTTTAGTGGCGGCACTGAAGCTTTCTTT. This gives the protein CASSGFSGGTEAFF.

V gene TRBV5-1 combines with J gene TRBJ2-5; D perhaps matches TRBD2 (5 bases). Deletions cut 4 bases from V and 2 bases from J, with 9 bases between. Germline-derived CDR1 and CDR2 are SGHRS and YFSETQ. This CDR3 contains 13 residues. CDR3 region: CASSTTGQETQYF. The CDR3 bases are TGCGCCAGCAGCACAACGGGGCAAGAGACCCAGTACTTC.

Written as DNA, the CDR3 is TGTGCCAGCAGTTATTCAGGGGGTTTCAATCAGCCCCAGCATTTT. This gives the protein CASSYSGGFNQPQHF. The genes are TRBV27 and TRBJ1-5; TRBD1 aligns across 7 bases. V was clipped by 4 bases and J by 3 bases; unmatched bases: 6. The germline CDR1 and CDR2 sequences are MNHEY and SMNVEV (reference sequence). The CDR3 spans 15 residues.

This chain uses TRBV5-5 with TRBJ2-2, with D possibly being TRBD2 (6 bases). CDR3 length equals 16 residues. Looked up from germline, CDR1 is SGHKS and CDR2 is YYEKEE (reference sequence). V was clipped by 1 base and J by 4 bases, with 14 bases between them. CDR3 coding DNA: TGTGCCAGCAGCTTGCGGTTGGGACTGATCACCGGGGAGCTGTTTTTT. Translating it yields CASSLRLGLITGELFF.

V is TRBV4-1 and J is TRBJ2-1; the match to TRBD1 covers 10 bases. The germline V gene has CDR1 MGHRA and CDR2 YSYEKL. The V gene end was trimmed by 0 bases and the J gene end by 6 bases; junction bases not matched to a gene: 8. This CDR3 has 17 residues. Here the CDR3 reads CASSQDRDRGPRNEQFF. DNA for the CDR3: TGCGCCAGCAGCCAAGATCGAGACAGGGGGCCTCGCAATGAGCAGTTCTTC.

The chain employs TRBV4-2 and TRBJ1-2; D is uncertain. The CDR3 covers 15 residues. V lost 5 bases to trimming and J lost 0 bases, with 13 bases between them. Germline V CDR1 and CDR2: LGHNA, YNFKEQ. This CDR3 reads CASSSQPGPNYGYTF. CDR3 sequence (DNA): TGTGCCAGCAGCTCTCAGCCGGGTCCTAACTATGGCTACACCTTC.